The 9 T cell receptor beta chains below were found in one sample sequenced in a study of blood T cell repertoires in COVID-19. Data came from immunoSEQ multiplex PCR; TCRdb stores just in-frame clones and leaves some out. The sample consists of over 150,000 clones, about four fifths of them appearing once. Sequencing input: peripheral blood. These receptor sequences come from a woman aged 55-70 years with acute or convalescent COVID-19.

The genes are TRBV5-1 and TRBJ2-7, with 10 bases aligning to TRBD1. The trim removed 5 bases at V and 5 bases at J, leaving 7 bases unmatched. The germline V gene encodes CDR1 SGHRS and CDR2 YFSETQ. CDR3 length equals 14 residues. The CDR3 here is CASRSGQGWNEQYF. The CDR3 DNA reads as TGCGCCAGCAGGTCGGGACAGGGGTGGAACGAGCAGTACTTC. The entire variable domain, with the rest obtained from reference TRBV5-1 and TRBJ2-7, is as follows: KAGVTQTPRYLIKTRGQQVTLSCSPISGHRSVSWYQQTPGQGLQFLFEYFSETQRNKGNFPGRFSGRQFSNSRSEMNVSTLELGDSALYLCASRSGQGWNEQYFGPGTRLTVT.

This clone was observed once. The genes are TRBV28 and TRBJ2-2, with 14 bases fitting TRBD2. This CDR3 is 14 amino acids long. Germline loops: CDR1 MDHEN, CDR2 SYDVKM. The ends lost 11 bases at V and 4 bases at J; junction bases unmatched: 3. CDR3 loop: CAGGLAGATGELFF. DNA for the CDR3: TGTGCCGGGGGACTAGCGGGAGCCACCGGGGAGCTGTTTTTT.

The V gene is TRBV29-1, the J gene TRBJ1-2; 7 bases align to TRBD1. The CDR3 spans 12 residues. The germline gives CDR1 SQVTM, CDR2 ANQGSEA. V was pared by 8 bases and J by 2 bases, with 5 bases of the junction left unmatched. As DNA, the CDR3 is TGCAGCAGTTCGGACAGGAACTATGGCTACACCTTC. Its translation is CSSSDRNYGYTF. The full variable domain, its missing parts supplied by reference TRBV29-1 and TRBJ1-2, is SAVISQKPSRDICQRGTSLTIQCQVDSQVTMMFWYRQQPGQSLTLIATANQGSEATYESGFVIDKFPISRPNLTFSTLTVSNMSPEDSSIYLCSSSDRNYGYTFGSGTRLTVV.

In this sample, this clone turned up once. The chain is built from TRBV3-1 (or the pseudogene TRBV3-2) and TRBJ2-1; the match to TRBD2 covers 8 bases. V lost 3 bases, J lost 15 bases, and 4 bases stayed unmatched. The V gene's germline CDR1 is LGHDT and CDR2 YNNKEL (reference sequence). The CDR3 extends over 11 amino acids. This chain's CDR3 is CASSQSGGLFF. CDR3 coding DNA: TGTGCCAGCAGCCAGAGCGGGGGTCTGTTCTTC.

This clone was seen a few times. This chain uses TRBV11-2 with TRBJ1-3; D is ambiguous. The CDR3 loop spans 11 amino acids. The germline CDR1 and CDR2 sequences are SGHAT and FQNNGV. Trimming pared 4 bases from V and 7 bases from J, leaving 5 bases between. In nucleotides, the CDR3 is TGTGCCAGCAGCTCTCAGAACACCATATATTTT. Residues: CASSSQNTIYF.

This chain's CDR3 is CASSLGLAGVVTDTQYF. DNA for the CDR3: TGTGCCAGCAGCCTCGGACTAGCGGGGGTCGTCACAGATACGCAGTATTTT. The chain couples TRBV5-4 to TRBJ2-3, with TRBD2 matching over 13 bases. Germline V gives CDR1 SGHNT, CDR2 YYREEE (reference sequence). This CDR3 has 17 amino acids. V gave up 4 bases and J gave up 2 bases; unmatched junction bases: 7.

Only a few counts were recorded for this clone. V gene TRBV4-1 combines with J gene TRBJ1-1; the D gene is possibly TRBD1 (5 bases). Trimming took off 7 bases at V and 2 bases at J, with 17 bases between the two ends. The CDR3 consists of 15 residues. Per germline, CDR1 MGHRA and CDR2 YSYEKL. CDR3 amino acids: CASNSVGVVNTEAFF. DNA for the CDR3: TGCGCCAGCAACTCGGTAGGGGTAGTTAACACTGAAGCTTTCTTT.

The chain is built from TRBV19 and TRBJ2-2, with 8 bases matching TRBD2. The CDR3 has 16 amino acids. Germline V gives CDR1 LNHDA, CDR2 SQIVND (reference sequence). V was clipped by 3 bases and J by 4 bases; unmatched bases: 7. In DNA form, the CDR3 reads TGTGCCAGTAGTATTCGGGAGGGAAGGGGCACCGGGGAGCTGTTTTTT. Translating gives CASSIREGRGTGELFF.

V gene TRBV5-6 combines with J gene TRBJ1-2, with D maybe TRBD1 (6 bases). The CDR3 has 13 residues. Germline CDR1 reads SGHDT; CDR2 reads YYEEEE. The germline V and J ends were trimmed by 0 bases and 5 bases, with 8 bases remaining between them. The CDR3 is CASSLVGAYGYTF. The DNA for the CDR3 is TGTGCCAGCAGCTTGGTGGGGGCATATGGCTACACCTTC.